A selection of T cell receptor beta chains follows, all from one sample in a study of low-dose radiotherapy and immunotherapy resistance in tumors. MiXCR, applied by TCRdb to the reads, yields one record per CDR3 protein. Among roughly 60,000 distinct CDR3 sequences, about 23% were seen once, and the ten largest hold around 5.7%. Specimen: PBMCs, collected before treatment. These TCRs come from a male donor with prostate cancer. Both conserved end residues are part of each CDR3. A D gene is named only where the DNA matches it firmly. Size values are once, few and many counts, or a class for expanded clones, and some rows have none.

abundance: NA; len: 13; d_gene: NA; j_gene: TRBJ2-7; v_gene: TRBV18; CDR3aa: CASSPGRNYEQYF; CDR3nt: TGTGCCAGCTCACCAGGGCGAAACTACGAGCAGTACTTC
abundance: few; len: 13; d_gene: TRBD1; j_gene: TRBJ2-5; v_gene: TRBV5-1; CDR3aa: CASSSGQGETQYF; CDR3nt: TGCGCCAGCAGCTCGGGACAGGGAGAGACCCAGTACTTC
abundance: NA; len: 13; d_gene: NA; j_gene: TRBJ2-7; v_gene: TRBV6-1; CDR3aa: CASIATGSYEQYF; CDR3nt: TGTGCCAGCATCGCCACAGGGTCCTACGAGCAGTACTTC
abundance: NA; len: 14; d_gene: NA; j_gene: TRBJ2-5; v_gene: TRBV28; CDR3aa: CASSSDGRQETQYF; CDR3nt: TGTGCCAGCAGTTCTGATGGTCGCCAAGAGACCCAGTACTTC
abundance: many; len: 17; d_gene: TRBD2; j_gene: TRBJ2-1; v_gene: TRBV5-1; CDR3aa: CASSKQSTSGGYNEQFF; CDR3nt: TGCGCCAGCAGCAAACAATCTACTAGCGGGGGCTACAATGAGCAGTTCTTC
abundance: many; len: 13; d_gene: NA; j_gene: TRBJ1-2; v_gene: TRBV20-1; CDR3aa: CSATQPTSSGYTF; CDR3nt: TGCAGTGCTACCCAACCGACCAGCTCTGGCTACACCTTC
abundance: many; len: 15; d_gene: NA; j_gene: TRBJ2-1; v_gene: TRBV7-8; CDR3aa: CASSFILPRDNEQFF; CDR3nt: TGTGCCAGCAGCTTTATACTACCCAGGGACAATGAGCAGTTCTTC
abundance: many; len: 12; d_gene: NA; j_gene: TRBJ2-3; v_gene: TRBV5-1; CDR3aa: CASSLTADTQYF; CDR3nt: TGCGCCAGCAGCTTGACCGCAGATACGCAGTATTTT
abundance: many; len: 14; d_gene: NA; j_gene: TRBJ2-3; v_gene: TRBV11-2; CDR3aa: CASSLLADTDTQYF; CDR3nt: TGTGCCAGCAGCTTACTCGCGGACACAGATACGCAGTATTTT
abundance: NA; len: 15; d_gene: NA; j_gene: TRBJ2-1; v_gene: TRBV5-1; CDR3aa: CASSFGTGTGDEQFF; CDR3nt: TGCGCCAGCAGCTTCGGAACGGGGACGGGCGATGAGCAGTTCTTC
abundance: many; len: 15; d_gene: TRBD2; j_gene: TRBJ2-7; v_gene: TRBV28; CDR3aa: CASSTIAGNTYEQYF; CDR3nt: TGTGCCAGCAGCACTATAGCGGGAAACACCTACGAGCAGTACTTC
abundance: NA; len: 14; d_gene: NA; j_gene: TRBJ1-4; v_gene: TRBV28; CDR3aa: CASRSWPTNEKLFF; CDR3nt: TGTGCCAGCAGGTCCTGGCCAACTAATGAAAAACTGTTTTTT
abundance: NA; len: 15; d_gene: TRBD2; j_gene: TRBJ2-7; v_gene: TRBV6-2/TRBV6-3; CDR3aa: CASRSSGSSTYEQYF; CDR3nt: TGTGCCAGCCGATCTAGCGGATCGAGCACCTACGAGCAGTACTTC
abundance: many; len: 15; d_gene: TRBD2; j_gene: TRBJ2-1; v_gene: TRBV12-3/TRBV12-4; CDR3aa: CASISGGASYNEQFF; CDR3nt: TGTGCCAGCATTTCCGGGGGGGCCTCCTACAATGAGCAGTTCTTC
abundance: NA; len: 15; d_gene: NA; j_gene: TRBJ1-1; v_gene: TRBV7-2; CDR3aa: CASSLAPSLNTEAFF; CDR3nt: TGTGCCAGCAGCTTAGCGCCCAGTTTGAACACTGAAGCTTTCTTT
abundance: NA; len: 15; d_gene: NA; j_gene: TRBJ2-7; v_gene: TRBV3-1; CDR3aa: CASSQDRAVPYEQYF; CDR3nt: TGTGCCAGCAGCCAAGATAGGGCAGTCCCCTACGAGCAGTACTTC
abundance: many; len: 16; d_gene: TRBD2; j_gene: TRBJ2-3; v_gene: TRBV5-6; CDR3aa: CASSLAVGGDTDTQYF; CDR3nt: TGTGCCAGCAGCCTCGCAGTCGGGGGGGACACAGATACGCAGTATTTT
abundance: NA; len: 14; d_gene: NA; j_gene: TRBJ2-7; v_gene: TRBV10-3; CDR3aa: CAIRGDTESNEQYF; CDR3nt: TGTGCCATCAGGGGGGACACGGAGAGCAACGAGCAGTACTTC
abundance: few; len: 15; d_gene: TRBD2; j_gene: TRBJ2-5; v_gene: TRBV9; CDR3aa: CASSVTSGAQETQYF; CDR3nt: TGTGCCAGCAGCGTGACTAGCGGGGCCCAAGAGACCCAGTACTTC
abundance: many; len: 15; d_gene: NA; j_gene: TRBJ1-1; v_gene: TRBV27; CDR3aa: CASSSWDVGNAEAFF; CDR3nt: TGTGCCAGCAGTTCCTGGGACGTGGGAAACGCTGAAGCTTTCTTT
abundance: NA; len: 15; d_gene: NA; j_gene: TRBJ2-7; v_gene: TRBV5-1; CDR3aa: CASSPTGLGGYEQYF; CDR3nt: TGCGCCAGCAGCCCCACGGGCTTAGGAGGCTACGAGCAGTACTTC
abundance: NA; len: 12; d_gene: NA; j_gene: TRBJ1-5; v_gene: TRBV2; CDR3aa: CASSEGVQPQHF; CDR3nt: TGTGCCAGCAGTGAAGGCGTTCAGCCCCAGCATTTT
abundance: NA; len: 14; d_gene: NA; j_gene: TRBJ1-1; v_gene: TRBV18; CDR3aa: CASSMGPRNTEAFF; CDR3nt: TGTGCCAGCTCAATGGGACCTAGGAACACTGAAGCTTTCTTT
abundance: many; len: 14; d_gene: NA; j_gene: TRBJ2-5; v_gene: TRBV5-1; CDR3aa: CASSLFRPQETQYF; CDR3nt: TGCGCCAGCAGCTTGTTCCGTCCCCAGGAGACCCAGTACTTC
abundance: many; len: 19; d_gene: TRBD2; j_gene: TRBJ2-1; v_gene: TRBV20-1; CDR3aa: CSARKLAGEKSLPYNEQFF; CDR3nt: TGCAGTGCTAGAAAGCTAGCGGGAGAGAAAAGCCTTCCATACAATGAGCAGTTCTTC
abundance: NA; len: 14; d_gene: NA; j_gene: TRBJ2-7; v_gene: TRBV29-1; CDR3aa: CSVSTRSSSYEQYF; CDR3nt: TGCAGCGTCTCCACTAGGTCGAGCTCCTACGAGCAGTACTTC
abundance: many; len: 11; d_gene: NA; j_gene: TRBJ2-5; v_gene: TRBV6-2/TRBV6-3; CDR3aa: CATGHGETQYF; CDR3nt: TGTGCCACCGGACACGGAGAGACCCAGTACTTC
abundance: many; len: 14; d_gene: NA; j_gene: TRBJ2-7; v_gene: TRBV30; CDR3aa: CAWSRQGGTYEQYF; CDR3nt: TGTGCCTGGAGTAGGCAGGGAGGTACCTACGAGCAGTACTTC
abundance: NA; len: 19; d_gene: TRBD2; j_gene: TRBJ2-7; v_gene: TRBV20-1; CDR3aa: CSARDRSGGGQRFDDEQYF; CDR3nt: TGCAGTGCTAGAGATAGAAGCGGGGGAGGACAGAGGTTCGACGACGAGCAGTACTTC
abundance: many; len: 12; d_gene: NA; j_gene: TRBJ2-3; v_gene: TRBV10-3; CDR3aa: CAIKASTDTQYF; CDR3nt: TGTGCCATCAAGGCCTCCACAGATACGCAGTATTTT
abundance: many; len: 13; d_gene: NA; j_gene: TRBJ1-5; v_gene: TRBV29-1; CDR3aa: CSVGGDGNQPQHF; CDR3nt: TGCAGCGTTGGGGGAGACGGCAATCAGCCCCAGCATTTT
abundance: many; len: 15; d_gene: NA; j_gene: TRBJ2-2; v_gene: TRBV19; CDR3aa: CASSEDQTHTGELFF; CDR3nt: TGTGCCAGTAGTGAGGATCAGACTCACACCGGGGAGCTGTTTTTT
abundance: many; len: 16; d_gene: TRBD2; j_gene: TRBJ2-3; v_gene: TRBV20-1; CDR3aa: CSAQRVAGGNPDTQYF; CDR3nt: TGCAGTGCCCAGAGGGTAGCGGGAGGGAACCCAGATACGCAGTATTTT
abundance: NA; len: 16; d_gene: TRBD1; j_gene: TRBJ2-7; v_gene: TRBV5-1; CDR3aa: CASSLRTGGPSYEQYF; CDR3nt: TGCGCCAGCAGCTTGAGGACAGGGGGTCCCTCCTACGAGCAGTACTTC
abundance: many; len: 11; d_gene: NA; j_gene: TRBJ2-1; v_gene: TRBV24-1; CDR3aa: CATRGGNEQFF; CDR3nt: TGTGCCACCAGAGGAGGGAATGAGCAGTTCTTC
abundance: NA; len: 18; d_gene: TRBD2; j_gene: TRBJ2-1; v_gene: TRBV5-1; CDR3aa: CASSLGVLAGGPVGEQFF; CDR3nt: TGCGCCAGCAGCTTGGGAGTTCTAGCGGGAGGGCCGGTTGGCGAGCAGTTCTTC
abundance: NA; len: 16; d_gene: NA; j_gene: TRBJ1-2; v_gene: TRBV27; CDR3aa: CASSSSGASVNYGYTF; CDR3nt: TGTGCCAGCAGTTCATCAGGGGCCTCCGTTAACTATGGCTACACCTTC
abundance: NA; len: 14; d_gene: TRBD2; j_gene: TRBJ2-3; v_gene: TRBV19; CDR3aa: CASSVRLALDTQYF; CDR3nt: TGTGCCAGTAGTGTAAGACTAGCGCTAGATACGCAGTATTTT
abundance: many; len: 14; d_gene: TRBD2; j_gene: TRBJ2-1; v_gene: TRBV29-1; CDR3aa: CSVIGGGATNEQFF; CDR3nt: TGCAGCGTTATAGGCGGGGGGGCTACCAATGAGCAGTTCTTC
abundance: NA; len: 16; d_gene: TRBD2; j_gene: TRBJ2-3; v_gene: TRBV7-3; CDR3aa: CASSLGLAGSGDTQYF; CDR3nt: TGTGCCAGCAGCCTCGGACTAGCGGGATCAGGAGATACGCAGTATTTT
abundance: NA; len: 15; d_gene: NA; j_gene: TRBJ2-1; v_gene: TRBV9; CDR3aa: CASSRRGGSDNEQFF; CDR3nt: TGTGCCAGCAGCCGCAGGGGCGGGAGCGACAATGAGCAGTTCTTC
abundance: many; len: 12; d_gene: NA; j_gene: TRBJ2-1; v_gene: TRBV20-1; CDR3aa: CSARPGRDEQFF; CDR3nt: TGCAGTGCTAGGCCTGGACGGGATGAGCAGTTCTTC
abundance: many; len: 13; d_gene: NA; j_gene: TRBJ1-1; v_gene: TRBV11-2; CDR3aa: CASSFGVWTEAFF; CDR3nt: TGTGCCAGCAGCTTCGGGGTTTGGACTGAAGCTTTCTTT
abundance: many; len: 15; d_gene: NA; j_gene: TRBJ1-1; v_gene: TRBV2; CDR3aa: CASSDSPEGRTEAFF; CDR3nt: TGTGCCAGCAGTGATTCCCCAGAGGGAAGGACTGAAGCTTTCTTT
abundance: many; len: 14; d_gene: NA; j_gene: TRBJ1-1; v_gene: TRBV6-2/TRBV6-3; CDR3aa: CASSPGSRNTEAFF; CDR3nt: TGTGCCAGCAGCCCAGGGTCCCGGAACACTGAAGCTTTCTTT
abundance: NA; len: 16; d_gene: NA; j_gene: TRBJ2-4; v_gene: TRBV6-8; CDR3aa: CASSLTGTPAKNIQYF; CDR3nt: TGTGCCAGCAGCCTAACCGGGACGCCAGCCAAAAACATTCAGTACTTC
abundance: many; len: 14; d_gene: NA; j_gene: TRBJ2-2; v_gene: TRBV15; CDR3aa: CATSRDPSTGELFF; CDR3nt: TGTGCCACCAGCAGAGATCCATCAACCGGGGAGCTGTTTTTT
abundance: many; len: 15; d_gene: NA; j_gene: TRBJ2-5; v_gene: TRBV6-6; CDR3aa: CASSPRADLQETQYF; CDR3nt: TGTGCCAGCAGCCCTCGGGCGGACCTCCAAGAGACCCAGTACTTC